Below, one TCR beta chain is given with its context. Reverse transcription of extracted RNA yielded cDNA, which provided the sequencing template. Some clones are missing from TCRdb's copy, which holds only in-frame ones; the method was immunoSEQ multiplex PCR. The top ten clones hold about 25% of a sample with 110,000 to 150,000 clones, approximately 85% of them seen once. The germline CDR1 and CDR2 sequences are MGHRA and YSYEKL. CDR3 length equals 14 residues. The junction had 6 bases not matched to a gene; V was cut back by 3 bases and J by 8 bases. The data were taken from a study of CD8+ T cells in alopecia areata. This sample's treatment: oral pan-JAK inhibitor, 5-10 mg twice daily.

This chain links TRBV4-1 with TRBJ2-4; the match to TRBD1 covers 8 bases. This TCR was recovered from a human donor with alopecia areata. Sequenced here: CD8+ T cells sorted from blood, sampled at week 4, from a patient treated with tofacitinib. The CDR3 DNA reads as TGCGCCAGCAGCCACCCAGGGACAGGCTACATTCAGTACTTC. It is translated as CASSHPGTGYIQYF.